The T cell receptor beta chain described here comes from a study of OX40 agonist ivuxolimab in advanced cancers. This clone was seen a handful of times. What it recognizes is unknown. The CDR3 consists of 11 residues. Germline CDR1 reads LNHDA; CDR2 reads SQIVND (reference sequence). Trimming cost V 6 bases and J 7 bases, with 9 bases left between them. Whole-study results and caveats: On average, a greater number of expanded clones characterised CD8+ T cells relative to CD4+.

The protocol was immunoSEQ multiplex PCR, while the TCRdb copy is restricted to in-frame clones and leaves out a portion. The sample yields approximately 70,000 clones, 80% to 95% seen once. The chain recombines TRBV19 with TRBJ1-2, with D uncertain. This sequence was found in an adult with an advanced solid tumor such as melanoma, head and neck, liver or kidney cancer. The specimen comprised CD4+ or CD8+ T cells sorted from blood, sampled in a trial of the OX40 agonist ivuxolimab. The CDR3 nucleotides are TGTGCCAGTAGGAGTGGGTTTGGCTACACCTTC. This gives the protein CASRSGFGYTF.